The 2 T cell receptor beta chains below come from one sample, sequenced in a study of blood T cell repertoires in COVID-19. Profiled with immunoSEQ multiplex PCR; TCRdb holds only in-frame clones, not every one. The table includes around 390,000 clones, roughly 89% detected once. Sequenced input: PBMCs or T cells enriched from blood (not recorded which). The receptors come from a woman aged 45-65 years who had recovered from COVID-19.

This rearrangement joins TRBV11-3 to TRBJ1-4, with D unclear. CDR1 is SGHNT and CDR2 is YENEEA in the germline V gene. This CDR3 contains 14 residues. With 4 bases removed from V and 7 bases from J, the gap between germline ends came to 13 bases. CDR3 sequence reads: CASSSPVGSEKLFF. The DNA for the CDR3 is TGTGCCAGCAGCTCCCCGGTCGGTAGTGAAAAACTGTTTTTT.

The chain carries TRBV30 and TRBJ1-1; D gene unclear. The germline gives CDR1 GTSNPN, CDR2 SVGIG (reference sequence). This CDR3 has 13 residues. Trimming removed 2 bases from V and 0 bases from J, with 7 bases in between. CDR3 nucleotides: TGTGCCTGGAGTCGCACTATGAACACTGAAGCTTTCTTT. Translating gives CAWSRTMNTEAFF.